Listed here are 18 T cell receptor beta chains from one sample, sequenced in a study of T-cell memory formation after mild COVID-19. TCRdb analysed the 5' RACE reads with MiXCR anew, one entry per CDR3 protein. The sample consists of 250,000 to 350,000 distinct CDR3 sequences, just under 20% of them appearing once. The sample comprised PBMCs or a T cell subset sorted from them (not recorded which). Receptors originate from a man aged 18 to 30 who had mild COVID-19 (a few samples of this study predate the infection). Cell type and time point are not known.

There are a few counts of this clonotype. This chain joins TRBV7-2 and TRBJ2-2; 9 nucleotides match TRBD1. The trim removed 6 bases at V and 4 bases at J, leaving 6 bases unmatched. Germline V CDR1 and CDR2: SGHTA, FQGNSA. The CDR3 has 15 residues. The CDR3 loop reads CASRNRGPRTGELFF. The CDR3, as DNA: TGTGCCAGCAGAAACAGGGGGCCTCGCACCGGGGAGCTGTTTTTT.

The CDR3 DNA is TGTGCCAGCAGCCCGGGGCAGATCGCAGATACGCAGTATTTT. Residues: CASSPGQIADTQYF. The chain combines TRBV7-8 with TRBJ2-3, with D perhaps being TRBD1 or TRBD2 (5 bases each). Trimming took 5 bases from V and 4 from J, leaving 13 bases between them. The CDR3 consists of 14 residues. CDR1 and CDR2 (germline): SGHVS, FQNEAQ.

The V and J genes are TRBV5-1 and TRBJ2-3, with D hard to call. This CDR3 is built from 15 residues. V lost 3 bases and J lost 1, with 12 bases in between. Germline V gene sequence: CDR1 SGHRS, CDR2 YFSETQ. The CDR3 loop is CASSWRSSCTDTQYF. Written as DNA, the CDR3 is TGCGCCAGCAGCTGGAGATCCTCGTGCACAGATACGCAGTATTTT.

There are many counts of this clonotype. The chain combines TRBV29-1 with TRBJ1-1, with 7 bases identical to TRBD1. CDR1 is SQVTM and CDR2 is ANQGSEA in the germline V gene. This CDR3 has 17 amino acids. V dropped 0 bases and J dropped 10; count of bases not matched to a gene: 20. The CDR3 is CSVEDLVWTGWEFRAFF. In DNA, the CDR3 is TGCAGCGTTGAAGATCTAGTCTGGACAGGTTGGGAATTTAGAGCTTTCTTT.

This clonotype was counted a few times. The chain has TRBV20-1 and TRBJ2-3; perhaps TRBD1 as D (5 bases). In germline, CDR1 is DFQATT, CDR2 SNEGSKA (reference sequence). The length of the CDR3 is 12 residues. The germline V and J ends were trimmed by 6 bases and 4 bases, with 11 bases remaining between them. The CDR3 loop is CSATARADTQYF. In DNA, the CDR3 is TGCAGTGCGACAGCCCGGGCAGATACGCAGTATTTT.

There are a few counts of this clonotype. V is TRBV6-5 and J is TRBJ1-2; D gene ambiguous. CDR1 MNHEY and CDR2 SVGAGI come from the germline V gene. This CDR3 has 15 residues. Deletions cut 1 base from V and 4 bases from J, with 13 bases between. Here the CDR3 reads CASSYYRSGSYGYTF. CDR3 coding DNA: TGTGCCAGCAGTTACTACCGATCCGGGTCCTATGGCTACACCTTC.

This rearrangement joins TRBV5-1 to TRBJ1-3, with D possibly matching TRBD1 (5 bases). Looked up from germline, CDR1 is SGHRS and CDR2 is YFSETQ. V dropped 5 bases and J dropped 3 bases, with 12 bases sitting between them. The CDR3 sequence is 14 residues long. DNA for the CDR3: TGCGCCAGCAGGCGAGGGGCAGATGGAAACACCATATATTTT. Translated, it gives CASRRGADGNTIYF.

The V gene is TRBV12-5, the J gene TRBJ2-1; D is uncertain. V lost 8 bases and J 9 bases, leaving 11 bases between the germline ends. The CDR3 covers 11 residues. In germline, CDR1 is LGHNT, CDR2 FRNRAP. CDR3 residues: CASSEFREQFF. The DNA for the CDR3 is TGTGCTAGTAGTGAGTTTCGTGAGCAGTTCTTC.

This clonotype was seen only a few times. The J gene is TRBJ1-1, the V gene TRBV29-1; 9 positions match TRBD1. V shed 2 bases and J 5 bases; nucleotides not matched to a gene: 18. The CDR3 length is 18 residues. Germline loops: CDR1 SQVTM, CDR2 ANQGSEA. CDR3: CSVEPRRTGASIGTEAFF. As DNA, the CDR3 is TGCAGCGTTGAACCCCGCCGGACAGGGGCCTCGATAGGGACTGAAGCTTTCTTT.

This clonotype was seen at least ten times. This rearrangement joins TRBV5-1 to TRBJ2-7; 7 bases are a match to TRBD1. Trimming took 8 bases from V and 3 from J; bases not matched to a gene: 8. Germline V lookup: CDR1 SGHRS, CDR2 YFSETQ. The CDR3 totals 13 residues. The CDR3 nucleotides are TGCGCCAGTAGAGGGACAGTAGACTACGAGCAGTACTTC. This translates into CASRGTVDYEQYF.

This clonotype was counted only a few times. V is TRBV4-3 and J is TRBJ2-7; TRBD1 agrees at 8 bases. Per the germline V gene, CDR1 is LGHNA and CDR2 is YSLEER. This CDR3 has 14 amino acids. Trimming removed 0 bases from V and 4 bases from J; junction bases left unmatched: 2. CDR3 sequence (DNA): TGCGCCAGCAGCCAAGACAGGGGGCGTTACGAGCAGTACTTC. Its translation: CASSQDRGRYEQYF.

CDR3 loop: CATSDFTLAATTDTQYF. The CDR3 DNA is TGTGCCACCAGTGATTTTACGCTAGCGGCGACCACAGATACGCAGTATTTT. This chain links TRBV24-1 with TRBJ2-3; 7 bases align to TRBD2. V was pared by 1 base and J by 2 bases, with 8 bases of the junction left unmatched. From germline, CDR1 is KGHDR and CDR2 SFDVKD. The CDR3 covers 17 residues.

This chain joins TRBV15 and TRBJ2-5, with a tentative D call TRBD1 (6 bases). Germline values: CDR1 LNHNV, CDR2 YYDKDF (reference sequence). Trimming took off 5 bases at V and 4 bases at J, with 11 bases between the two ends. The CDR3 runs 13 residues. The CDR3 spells CATSDRYTETQYF. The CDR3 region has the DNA TGTGCCACCAGCGACAGGTATACAGAGACCCAGTACTTC.

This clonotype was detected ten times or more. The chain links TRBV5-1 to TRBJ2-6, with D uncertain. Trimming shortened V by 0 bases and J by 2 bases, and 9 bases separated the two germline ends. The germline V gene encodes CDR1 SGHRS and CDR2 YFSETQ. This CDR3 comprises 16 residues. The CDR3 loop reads CASSLEVVPGANVLTF. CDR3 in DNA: TGCGCCAGCAGCTTGGAGGTCGTGCCTGGGGCCAACGTCCTGACTTTC. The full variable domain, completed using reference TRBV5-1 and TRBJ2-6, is KAGVTQTPRYLIKTRGQQVTLSCSPISGHRSVSWYQQTPGQGLQFLFEYFSETQRNKGNFPGRFSGRQFSNSRSEMNVSTLELGDSALYLCASSLEVVPGANVLTFGAGSRLTVL.

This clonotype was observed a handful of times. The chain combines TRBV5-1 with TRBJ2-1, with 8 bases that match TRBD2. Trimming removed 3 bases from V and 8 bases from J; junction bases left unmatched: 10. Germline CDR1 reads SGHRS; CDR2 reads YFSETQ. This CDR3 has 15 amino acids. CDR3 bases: TGCGCCAGCAGCTCTGGGGCGGGGGGTCACGATGAGCAGTTCTTC. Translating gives CASSSGAGGHDEQFF.

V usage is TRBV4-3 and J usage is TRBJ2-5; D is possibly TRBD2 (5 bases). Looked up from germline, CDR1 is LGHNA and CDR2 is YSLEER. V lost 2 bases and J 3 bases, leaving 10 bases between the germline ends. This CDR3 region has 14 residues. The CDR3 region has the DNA TGCGCCAGCAGCCAATCACGACTAAAAGAGACCCAGTACTTC. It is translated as CASSQSRLKETQYF.

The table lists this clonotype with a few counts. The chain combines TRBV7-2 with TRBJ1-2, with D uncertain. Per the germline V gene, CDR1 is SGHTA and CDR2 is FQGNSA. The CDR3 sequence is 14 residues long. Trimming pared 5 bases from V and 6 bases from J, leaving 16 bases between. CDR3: CASSAIGQENGYTF. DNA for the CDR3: TGTGCCAGCAGCGCGATAGGGCAGGAGAATGGCTACACCTTC.

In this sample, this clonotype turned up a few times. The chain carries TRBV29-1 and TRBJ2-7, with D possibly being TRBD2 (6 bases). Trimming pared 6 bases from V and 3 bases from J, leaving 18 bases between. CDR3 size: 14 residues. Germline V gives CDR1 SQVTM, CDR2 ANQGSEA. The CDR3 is CSVGSGGGFYEQYF. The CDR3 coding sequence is TGCAGCGTGGGTTCAGGAGGAGGGTTCTACGAGCAGTACTTC.